This T cell receptor beta chain was sequenced during a study of human T cells and chemical hapten exposure. TCRdb recomputed calls from the RACE reads with MiXCR, one row per CDR3 protein. The sample shows fewer than 150,000 distinct CDR3 sequences, about 12% of them seen only once. Time point in this sample: patch test 2, 6 weeks after DPC sensitization. Treatment in this sample: therapeutic diphenylcyclopropenone sensitization with weekly scalp DPC. This clonotype appeared a few times. The sequence came from a woman between 45 and 65 years old with alopecia areata. Some clones in this sample may be carry-over from other donors' samples. The source was whole blood, collected in connection with sensitization to the hapten diphenylcyclopropenone (DPC).

The CDR3 region has the DNA TGCAGTGCGACCGGGACAGGGTTTATTGATACGCAGTATTTT. It encodes CSATGTGFIDTQYF. The chain is built from TRBV20-1 and TRBJ2-3; 9 positions match TRBD1. Per the germline V gene, CDR1 is DFQATT and CDR2 is SNEGSKA (reference sequence). The CDR3 is 14 amino acids. J was trimmed by 6 bases and V by 6 bases; bases with no gene match: 10.